Following are 30 T cell receptor beta chains from one sample sequenced in a study of blood T cell repertoires in COVID-19 (dated by TCRdb to 2019 to 2021). Library prep was done by the immunoSEQ multiplex PCR assay. TCRdb re-hosts the immuneACCESS table, in-frame sequences only. Its copies lack some clones; in the studies checked, an unresolved V gene accounts for under half of them, and the cause for the rest is not known. For this sample there are 300,000 to 400,000 clones; roughly 90% appear just once. Together, the top ten hold less than 3.5% of the sample. What was sequenced was peripheral blood. The receptors shown here come from a woman in her 30s with COVID-19, enrolled during active disease.

This rearrangement joins TRBV28 to TRBJ1-3, with D possibly being TRBD1 (6 bases). The CDR3 covers 16 residues. V was clipped by 2 bases and J by 4 bases, with 15 bases between them. Looked up from germline, CDR1 is MDHEN and CDR2 is SYDVKM. CDR3 in DNA: TGTGCCAGCAGTTTAGTGGGGGCTCGGACCGGAAACACCATATATTTT. It yields the protein CASSLVGARTGNTIYF.

This clone occurred once. The CDR3, as DNA: TGTGCCAGCAGCTTAGAGACAGGGGCGCTGGCTTTCTTT. Translation gives CASSLETGALAFF. This rearrangement joins TRBV7-9 to TRBJ1-1; 8 nucleotides line up with TRBD1. The CDR3 loop spans 13 amino acids. The V gene end was trimmed by 1 base and the J gene end by 11 bases; junction bases not matched to a gene: 6. Germline V CDR1 and CDR2: SEHNR, FQNEAQ (reference sequence). The complete variable domain, with remaining parts taken from reference TRBV7-9 and TRBJ1-1, reads DTGVSQNPRHKITKRGQNVTFRCDPISEHNRLYWYRQTLGQGPEFLTYFQNEAQLEKSRLLSDRFSAERPKGSFSTLEIQRTEQGDSAMYLCASSLETGALAFFGQGTRLTVV.

The chain uses TRBV4-2 and TRBJ1-6, with a possible D match to TRBD1 (6 bases). V dropped 4 bases and J dropped 0 bases, with 22 bases sitting between them. This CDR3 region has 20 residues. The V gene's germline CDR1 is LGHNA and CDR2 YNFKEQ. The CDR3 loop reads CASSLSSTGTLSSYNSPLHF. As DNA, the CDR3 is TGTGCCAGCAGCCTTAGCTCGACCGGGACACTAAGCTCCTATAATTCACCCCTCCACTTT.

J is TRBJ2-2 and V is TRBV5-1; 9 bases map to TRBD2. In germline, CDR1 is SGHRS, CDR2 YFSETQ. CDR3 length: 16 amino acids. V lost 0 bases, J lost 1 base, and 1 base stayed unmatched. The CDR3 DNA reads as TGCGCCAGCAGCTTGGCGCGGGAGGGGAACACCGGGGAGCTGTTTTTT. Translating gives CASSLAREGNTGELFF. Supplemented by reference TRBV5-1 and TRBJ2-2, the full variable domain reads KAGVTQTPRYLIKTRGQQVTLSCSPISGHRSVSWYQQTPGQGLQFLFEYFSETQRNKGNFPGRFSGRQFSNSRSEMNVSTLELGDSALYLCASSLAREGNTGELFFGEGSRLTVL.

The rearrangement links TRBV29-1 to TRBJ2-1; no clear D gene. The CDR3 has 17 residues. V was shortened by 2 bases and J by 6 bases, with 23 bases between the two germline ends. The germline CDR1 and CDR2 sequences are SQVTM and ANQGSEA. The CDR3 DNA sequence: TGCAGCGTTGAATCCCCAGTTGCTGGAGCTGGCGGCAATGAGCAGTTCTTC. This sequence encodes CSVESPVAGAGGNEQFF.

The chain uses TRBV11-2 and TRBJ2-7, with a weak D call TRBD2 (6 bases). The CDR3 contains 14 residues. Trimming pared 5 bases from V and 1 base from J, leaving 12 bases between. Germline V gene data show CDR1 as SGHAT and CDR2 as FQNNGV. The CDR3 protein is CASSPHSGSYEQYF. The CDR3 region has the DNA TGTGCCAGCAGCCCCCACAGCGGGTCCTACGAGCAGTACTTC. The full variable domain, in which reference TRBV11-2 and TRBJ2-7 provide the parts outside the CDR3, is EAGVAQSPRYKIIEKRQSVAFWCNPISGHATLYWYQQILGQGPKLLIQFQNNGVVDDSQLPKDRFSAERLKGVDSTLKIQPAKLEDSAVYLCASSPHSGSYEQYFGPGTRLTVT.

The V call is TRBV28, the J call TRBJ1-5; D perhaps matches TRBD1 (5 bases). In germline, CDR1 is MDHEN, CDR2 SYDVKM. V shed 6 bases and J shed 6 bases, with 15 bases lying between them. The CDR3 is made up of 14 amino acids. The CDR3 reads CASRYSGVTQPQHF. CDR3 bases: TGTGCCAGCAGGTATTCGGGGGTCACTCAGCCCCAGCATTTT.

V usage is TRBV10-3 and J usage is TRBJ1-5, with D perhaps TRBD1 (6 bases). Looked up from germline, CDR1 is ENHRY and CDR2 is SYGVKD. This CDR3 spans 14 amino acids. Trimming removed 0 bases at V and 5 bases at J, with 8 bases between. This chain's CDR3 is CAISESGGHQPQHF. The CDR3 bases are TGTGCCATCAGTGAGTCGGGGGGGCATCAGCCCCAGCATTTT.

This clone has more than one count but fewer than ten. The rearrangement uses TRBV7-2 and TRBJ1-1; D unresolved. Trimming took off 2 bases at V and 7 bases at J, with 11 bases between the two ends. The CDR3 runs to 13 residues. Germline V gene data show CDR1 as SGHTA and CDR2 as FQGNSA. The CDR3 DNA reads as TGTGCCAGCAGCTTATGGAGTCGATTTGAAGCTTTCTTT. It codes for CASSLWSRFEAFF.

This chain joins TRBV3-1 (or the pseudogene TRBV3-2) and TRBJ2-1, with 10 bases lining up with TRBD2. Germline values: CDR1 LGHDT, CDR2 YNNKEL (reference sequence). This CDR3 is built from 18 residues. V lost 5 bases and J lost 3; bases outside the gene matches: 13. CDR3 DNA: TGTGCCAGCAGCTCCCCCACTAGCGGGACCCTGGGCTACAATGAGCAGTTCTTC. Amino acid sequence: CASSSPTSGTLGYNEQFF.

The chain uses TRBV10-2 and TRBJ1-1, with D tentatively TRBD1 (6 bases). Per the germline V gene, CDR1 is WSHSY and CDR2 is SAAADI. The CDR3 runs 11 residues. The V end was cut by 7 bases, the J end by 11 bases, with 14 bases between. As DNA, the CDR3 is TGCGCCAGCACCACAGGGTTTACGGCTTTCTTT. Translation: CASTTGFTAFF.

The rearrangement links TRBV30 to TRBJ2-5, with D perhaps TRBD1 (5 bases). With 0 bases removed from V and 4 bases from J, the gap between germline ends came to 12 bases. The germline CDR1 and CDR2 sequences are GTSNPN and SVGIG (reference sequence). The CDR3 consists of 14 residues. CDR3 bases: TGTGCCTGGAGTGTTTTAGGGGCTGGAGAGACCCAGTACTTC. It translates to CAWSVLGAGETQYF.

This chain connects TRBV27 to TRBJ2-1; 7 positions agree with TRBD1. This CDR3 comprises 19 residues. Trimming at V came to 10 bases and at J to 0 bases, leaving 21 bases not matched to a gene. Looked up from germline, CDR1 is MNHEY and CDR2 is SMNVEV (reference sequence). The CDR3 DNA reads TGTGCCACCCATAGACTCCGGGACAGCCACCGGAGCTCCTACAATGAGCAGTTCTTC. Its translation: CATHRLRDSHRSSYNEQFF.

The gene calls are TRBV18 and TRBJ1-1; a possible D gene is TRBD1 (6 bases). The CDR3 sequence is 13 residues long. From germline, CDR1 is KGHSH and CDR2 LQKENI. V dropped 4 bases and J dropped 4 bases, with 10 bases sitting between them. The CDR3 sequence is CASSQGQLTEAFF. Written as DNA, the CDR3 is TGTGCCAGCTCACAGGGACAACTCACTGAAGCTTTCTTT. The variable domain in full, with the rest retrieved from reference TRBV18 and TRBJ1-1, is NAGVMQNPRHLVRRRGQEARLRCSPMKGHSHVYWYRQLPEEGLKFMVYLQKENIIDESGMPKERFSAEFPKEGPSILRIQQVVRGDSAAYFCASSQGQLTEAFFGQGTRLTVV.

This chain links TRBV5-1 with TRBJ2-5; D may correspond to TRBD1 or TRBD2 (9 bases each). The germline CDR1 and CDR2 sequences are SGHRS and YFSETQ. V was shortened by 4 bases and J by 5 bases, with 24 bases between the two germline ends. This CDR3 is 17 amino acids long. The chain's CDR3 is CASSPQGASGRHETQYF. The CDR3 DNA sequence: TGCGCCAGCAGCCCACAGGGGGCCAGCGGGAGGCACGAGACCCAGTACTTC.

The chain joins TRBV30 to TRBJ2-4; 8 bases fit TRBD2. This CDR3 comprises 20 residues. Trimming removed 0 bases from V and 0 bases from J; junction bases left unmatched: 16. CDR1 GTSNPN and CDR2 SVGIG come from the germline V gene (reference sequence). CDR3 amino acids: CAWSVPSGSSEQEAKNIQYF. CDR3 bases: TGTGCCTGGAGTGTACCCAGCGGGAGCAGTGAGCAAGAAGCCAAAAACATTCAGTACTTC.

The chain employs TRBV6-4 and TRBJ1-2, with 9 bases that match TRBD1. Trimming cost V 8 bases and J 8 bases; bases outside gene matches: 9. CDR1 and CDR2 from the germline V gene are MRHNA and SNTAGT. CDR3 length: 13 residues. The CDR3 loop is CASPDRGGPGYTF. CDR3 sequence (DNA): TGTGCCAGCCCCGACAGGGGGGGACCGGGCTACACCTTC.

V usage is TRBV18 and J usage is TRBJ1-2, with 7 bases lining up with TRBD1. The germline CDR1 and CDR2 sequences are KGHSH and LQKENI. The CDR3 length is 15 residues. V was pared by 1 base and J by 0 bases, with 2 bases of the junction left unmatched. CDR3 protein: CASSPQGATNYGYTF. For the CDR3, the DNA is TGTGCCAGCTCACCACAGGGGGCGACTAACTATGGCTACACCTTC. The whole variable domain, filled in from reference TRBV18 and TRBJ1-2, reads NAGVMQNPRHLVRRRGQEARLRCSPMKGHSHVYWYRQLPEEGLKFMVYLQKENIIDESGMPKERFSAEFPKEGPSILRIQQVVRGDSAAYFCASSPQGATNYGYTFGSGTRLTVV.

This sequence joins TRBV5-1 and TRBJ1-4; D may be TRBD1 (6 bases). Germline V gene lookup returns CDR1 SGHRS and CDR2 YFSETQ. CDR3 length: 15 residues. Trimming stripped 0 bases from V and 4 bases from J, with 10 bases between. CDR3 nucleotide sequence: TGCGCCAGCAGCTTGGCCGCAGGGGTTAATGAAAAACTGTTTTTT. This sequence encodes CASSLAAGVNEKLFF. The full variable domain, completed using reference TRBV5-1 and TRBJ1-4, is KAGVTQTPRYLIKTRGQQVTLSCSPISGHRSVSWYQQTPGQGLQFLFEYFSETQRNKGNFPGRFSGRQFSNSRSEMNVSTLELGDSALYLCASSLAAGVNEKLFFGSGTQLSVL.

This clone was observed a single time. Its ends do not fully match the called genes, so a read error is possible. This CDR3 reads CASRLGAGDRGRNEKLFF. As DNA, the CDR3 is TGTGCCAGCAGGTTAGGGGCCGGGGACAGAGGAAGAAATGAAAAACTGTTTTTT. The rearrangement joins TRBV7-9 to TRBJ1-4, with 7 bases identical to TRBD1. Germline values: CDR1 SEHNR, CDR2 FQNEAQ (reference sequence). This CDR3 is built from 18 residues.

The rearrangement joins TRBV10-2 to TRBJ2-7, with TRBD2 matching 15 bases. J lost 3 bases, V lost 6 bases, and 3 bases had no gene match. Germline V gives CDR1 WSHSY, CDR2 SAAADI. The CDR3 is made up of 15 amino acids. In DNA form, the CDR3 reads TGCGCCAGCAGCGCGGGACTAGCGGGAGGCTACGAGCAGTACTTC. Amino acid sequence: CASSAGLAGGYEQYF.

This chain links TRBV3-1 (or the pseudogene TRBV3-2) with TRBJ1-5; 7 bases fit TRBD1. The CDR3 contains 15 residues. The junction had 6 bases not matched to a gene; V was cut back by 6 bases and J by 1 base. CDR1 and CDR2 from the germline V gene are LGHDT and YNNKEL (reference sequence). The CDR3 nucleotides are TGTGCCAGCAGTCCCAGGGGGGCGAGCAATCAGCCCCAGCATTTT. This codes for CASSPRGASNQPQHF.

A word on this clone: Other DNA sequences in the sample encode the same CDR3. V usage is TRBV29-1 and J usage is TRBJ1-3, with TRBD1 matching 9 bases. The germline CDR1 and CDR2 sequences are SQVTM and ANQGSEA. This CDR3 is 14 amino acids long. V was clipped by 6 bases and J by 1 base; unmatched bases: 4. The CDR3 sequence is CSVSGTGSGNTIYF. CDR3 coding DNA: TGCAGCGTGTCCGGGACAGGGTCTGGAAACACCATATATTTT.

The chain links TRBV7-8 to TRBJ2-1; D might be TRBD2 (5 bases). This CDR3 contains 16 residues. Trimming left V 0 bases short and J 8 bases short, with 17 bases between. The germline V gene encodes CDR1 SGHVS and CDR2 FQNEAQ. CDR3 region: CASSLALDPRVDEQFF. For the CDR3, the DNA is TGTGCCAGCAGCTTAGCGTTAGACCCGAGGGTCGATGAGCAGTTCTTC.

This clone has a single count. The gene calls are TRBV10-3 and TRBJ2-1; 9 bases map to TRBD2. The CDR3 spans 16 residues. The V and J ends lost 0 bases and 4 bases, in that order; junction bases with no gene match: 4. Germline V gene sequence: CDR1 ENHRY, CDR2 SYGVKD. The CDR3 DNA reads TGTGCCATCAGTGAGTCGAGGCTAGCGGGGTACAATGAGCAGTTCTTC. Translated, it gives CAISESRLAGYNEQFF.

The J gene is TRBJ1-1, the V gene TRBV3-1 (or the pseudogene TRBV3-2), with TRBD1 as a possible D gene (5 bases). V gave up 2 bases and J gave up 4 bases, with 11 bases separating them. CDR1 is LGHDT, CDR2 YNNKEL, per germline (reference sequence). CDR3 size: 14 residues. The DNA of the CDR3 is TGTGCCAGCAGCCAATCGGGGGGTAGCACTGAAGCTTTCTTT. This encodes CASSQSGGSTEAFF.

The chain couples TRBV12-3 or TRBV12-4 to TRBJ1-5; 7 bases agree with TRBD1. With 8 bases clipped from V and 5 bases from J, the junction kept 3 bases outside the gene matches. The CDR3 is 12 residues long. The CDR3 spells CASGDSYQPQHF. The CDR3 region has the DNA TGTGCCAGCGGGGACAGCTATCAGCCCCAGCATTTT.

The chain employs TRBV29-1 and TRBJ2-5; D remains ambiguous. The CDR3 is made up of 12 amino acids. The germline V gene has CDR1 SQVTM and CDR2 ANQGSEA. V gave up 8 bases and J gave up 1 base, with 11 bases separating them. The DNA of the CDR3 is TGCAGCTACCAAGAGGCCCAAGAGACCCAGTACTTC. This encodes CSYQEAQETQYF.

The chain uses TRBV28 and TRBJ1-1, with TRBD1 identical over 9 bases. Germline CDR1 MDHEN, CDR2 SYDVKM. The V gene end was trimmed by 5 bases and the J gene end by 13 bases; junction bases not matched to a gene: 8. There are 12 residues in the CDR3. The DNA of the CDR3 is TGTGCCAGCAGTCTCCGGGACAGGGTATTTTTCTTT. Encoded protein: CASSLRDRVFFF.

The chain recombines TRBV12-3 or TRBV12-4 with TRBJ2-1; weak D call: TRBD2 (6 bases). CDR3 length equals 12 residues. Trimming took 5 bases from V and 9 from J, leaving 11 bases between them. The CDR3 nucleotides are TGTGCCAGCAGTCGACTAGATCCTGAGCAGTTCTTC. The encoded protein is CASSRLDPEQFF.